What follows are 15 T cell receptor beta chains derived from one specimen sequenced in a study of T cells in Graves' hyperthyroidism and ophthalmopathy (dated 2019 in TCRdb). Libraries were made using multiplex PCR. The sequencer listed for this sample is Illumina HiSeq 2000. TCR beta CDR3 regions were amplified from RNA transcripts. The TCR CDR3 was subjected to a first round of RT-PCR using the HTBI primer set and the Qiagen OneStep RT-PCR kit. Through fastp at Q25 and MiXCR, TCRdb rebuilt clones from the public reads, retaining in-frame beta chains. Each entry is one CDR3 protein sequence, shown with its most common DNA and genes. Present in this sample are 550,000 to 700,000 distinct CDR3 sequences, approximately 44% of which were seen just once. The ten largest clonotypes hold over 15% of the sample. The sample consisted of peripheral blood or thyroid tissue (not recorded which). The receptors were gathered from an adult woman with Graves' disease, either hyperthyroidism or ophthalmopathy (not recorded which).

This chain joins TRBV30 and TRBJ2-2; maybe TRBD1 (6 bases). This CDR3 is built from 13 residues. The germline V and J ends were trimmed by 3 bases and 5 bases, with 10 bases remaining between them. Germline CDR1 and CDR2: GTSNPN and SVGIG (reference sequence). The chain's CDR3 is CAWRDQGTGELFF. CDR3 nucleotide sequence: TGTGCCTGGAGGGACCAGGGGACCGGGGAGCTGTTTTTT.

The sample holds many counts of this clonotype. V and J are TRBV20-1 and TRBJ1-3; D unclear. Germline CDR1 and CDR2: DFQATT and SNEGSKA (reference sequence). CDR3 length: 14 amino acids. Trimming left V 1 base short and J 10 bases short, with 17 bases between. CDR3 bases: TGCAGTGCTAGAGGCGACGGGCCCGCGGCAACCATATATTTT. Its protein is CSARGDGPAATIYF.

The chain couples TRBV7-2 to TRBJ1-5; 8 bases map to TRBD1. Germline V gives CDR1 SGHTA, CDR2 FQGNSA. CDR3 length equals 13 residues. J was trimmed by 10 bases and V by 3 bases; bases with no gene match: 5. This chain's CDR3 is CASSLDRVSPQHF. The DNA for the CDR3 is TGTGCCAGCAGCTTGGACAGGGTTAGTCCCCAGCATTTT. The variable domain in full, completed from reference TRBV7-2 and TRBJ1-5, reads GAGVSQSPSNKVTEKGKDVELRCDPISGHTALYWYRQSLGQGLEFLIYFQGNSAPDKSGLPSDRFSAERTGGSVSTLTIQRTQQEDSAVYLCASSLDRVSPQHFGDGTRLSIL.

This clonotype was seen once. This chain joins TRBV20-1 and TRBJ1-4; D is uncertain. The CDR3 is 12 amino acids. Trimming removed 0 bases at V and 4 bases at J, with 3 bases between. The germline CDR1 and CDR2 sequences are DFQATT and SNEGSKA (reference sequence). CDR3 bases: TGCAGTGCTAGAGAGGGTAATGAAAAACTGTTTTTT. It specifies CSAREGNEKLFF.

This rearrangement joins TRBV2 to TRBJ1-1, with a possible D match to TRBD1 (6 bases). Germline V gene lookup returns CDR1 SNHLY and CDR2 FYNNEI. This CDR3 is 17 amino acids long. Trimming left V 4 bases short and J 1 base short, with 19 bases between. CDR3 region: CASSGDRGSVRNTEAFF. The DNA of the CDR3 is TGTGCCAGCAGTGGGGATAGGGGGAGCGTGAGGAACACTGAAGCTTTCTTT.

The chain links TRBV15 to TRBJ2-7; weak D call: TRBD1 (5 bases). Germline CDR1 is LNHNV and CDR2 is YYDKDF (reference sequence). Trimming pared 1 base from V and 3 bases from J, leaving 10 bases between. The CDR3 sequence is 14 residues long. The CDR3 coding sequence is TGTGCCACCAGCAGAGCTGACAGTAACTACGAGCAGTACTTC. The encoded protein is CATSRADSNYEQYF.

This clonotype was counted at least ten times. The rearrangement uses TRBV5-1 and TRBJ1-2; TRBD1 matches 8 bases. Trimming removed 6 bases from V and 4 bases from J; junction bases left unmatched: 8. Germline values: CDR1 SGHRS, CDR2 YFSETQ. The CDR3 sequence is 14 residues long. CDR3 DNA sequence: TGCGCCAGCACGCACGGGACAGGCTCCTATGGCTACACCTTC. This gives the protein CASTHGTGSYGYTF.

The chain employs TRBV10-3 and TRBJ2-7, with D unclear. V lost 11 bases, J lost 3 bases, and 20 bases lay in between. The germline V gene encodes CDR1 ENHRY and CDR2 SYGVKD. The CDR3 has 14 amino acids. The CDR3 protein is CAATQLQVLYEQYF. The CDR3, as DNA: TGTGCCGCGACCCAGCTCCAGGTACTCTACGAGCAGTACTTC.

This sequence joins TRBV4-1 and TRBJ2-5; either TRBD1 or TRBD2 may supply D (5 bases each). Germline CDR1 reads MGHRA; CDR2 reads YSYEKL. The CDR3 extends over 15 amino acids. V lost 1 base and J lost 4, with 13 bases in between. CDR3: CASSQGFQGVETQYF. The CDR3 DNA follows: TGCGCCAGCAGCCAAGGATTTCAGGGAGTAGAGACCCAGTACTTC.

This clonotype was detected ten times or more. This chain uses TRBV5-1 with TRBJ1-3; D not resolved. The CDR3 runs to 11 residues. Per germline, CDR1 SGHRS and CDR2 YFSETQ. The germline V and J ends were trimmed by 2 bases and 7 bases, with 4 bases remaining between them. The chain's CDR3 is CASSFRNTIYF. In DNA, the CDR3 is TGCGCCAGCAGCTTCCGGAACACCATATATTTT.

This clonotype was recorded only once. V is TRBV7-6 and J is TRBJ2-5, with 12 bases fitting TRBD2. The ends lost 2 bases at V and 5 bases at J; junction bases unmatched: 18. CDR3 length: 20 residues. CDR1 and CDR2 from the germline V gene are SGHVS and FNYEAQ. The CDR3 loop is CASSLSVWPSGRAPWETQYF. CDR3 nucleotide sequence: TGTGCCAGCAGCTTAAGTGTTTGGCCTAGCGGGAGGGCCCCATGGGAGACCCAGTACTTC.

This rearrangement joins TRBV28 to TRBJ1-2; D might be TRBD1 (5 bases). Germline loops: CDR1 MDHEN, CDR2 SYDVKM. With 10 bases removed from V and 2 bases from J, the gap between germline ends came to 8 bases. CDR3 length: 11 amino acids. CDR3 sequence reads: CATPGNYGYTF. The CDR3 DNA follows: TGTGCCACCCCAGGGAACTATGGCTACACCTTC.

This clonotype has only one observation. The gene calls are TRBV10-2 and TRBJ2-5; 13 bases map to TRBD2. The CDR3 sequence is 15 residues long. Germline-derived CDR1 and CDR2 are WSHSY and SAAADI. J was trimmed by 5 bases and V by 7 bases; bases with no gene match: 7. This CDR3 reads CASKGGTSGAETQYF. DNA of the CDR3: TGCGCCAGCAAAGGGGGGACTAGCGGGGCCGAGACCCAGTACTTC.

This clonotype was observed many times. This chain joins TRBV20-1 and TRBJ2-2; 8 nucleotides align to TRBD2. Germline V CDR1 and CDR2: DFQATT, SNEGSKA (reference sequence). V gave up 2 bases and J gave up 4 bases; unmatched junction bases: 3. This CDR3 has 14 amino acids. In DNA, the CDR3 is TGCAGTGCTAGAACTAGCGGAAGCACCGGGGAGCTGTTTTTT. Translation: CSARTSGSTGELFF.

This chain's CDR3 is CATSSLDRGGYTF. In DNA form, the CDR3 reads TGTGCCACCAGCAGCTTGGATCGGGGCGGCTACACCTTC. The chain couples TRBV15 to TRBJ1-2; D perhaps matches TRBD1 (5 bases). Germline-derived CDR1 and CDR2 are LNHNV and YYDKDF (reference sequence). This CDR3 is 13 amino acids long. Trimming pared 3 bases from V and 8 bases from J, leaving 13 bases between.